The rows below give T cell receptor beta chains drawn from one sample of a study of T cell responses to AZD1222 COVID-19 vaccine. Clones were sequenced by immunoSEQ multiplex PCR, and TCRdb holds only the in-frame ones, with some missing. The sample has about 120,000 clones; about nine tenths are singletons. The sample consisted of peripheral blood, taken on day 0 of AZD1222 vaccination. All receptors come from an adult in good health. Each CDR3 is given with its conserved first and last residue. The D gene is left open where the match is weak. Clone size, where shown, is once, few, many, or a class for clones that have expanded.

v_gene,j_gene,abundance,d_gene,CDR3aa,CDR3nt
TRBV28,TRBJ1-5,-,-,CASSTERGSNQPQHF,TGTGCCAGCAGTACGGAGAGGGGGTCCAATCAGCCCCAGCATTTT
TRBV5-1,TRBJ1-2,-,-,CASYQGPGTSYGYTF,TGCGCCAGCTATCAGGGCCCTGGGACGTCCTATGGCTACACCTTC
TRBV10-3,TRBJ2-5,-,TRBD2,CASAGGGGQETQYF,TGTGCCTCGGCGGGGGGCGGGGGCCAAGAGACCCAGTACTTC
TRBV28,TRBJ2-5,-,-,CASIEGGGVETQYF,TGTGCCAGCATCGAAGGGGGGGGCGTGGAGACCCAGTACTTC
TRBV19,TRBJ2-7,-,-,CASNGGAGASSYEQYF,TGTGCCAGTAACGGCGGAGCGGGCGCGAGCTCCTACGAGCAGTACTTC
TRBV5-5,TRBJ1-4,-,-,CASSLIFGEKLFF,TGTGCCAGCAGCTTAATTTTCGGGGAAAAACTGTTTTTT
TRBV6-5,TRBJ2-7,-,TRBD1,CATSPGQATYEQYF,TGTGCCACCTCCCCGGGACAGGCGACCTACGAGCAGTACTTC
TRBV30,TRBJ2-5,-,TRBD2,CACFSGTSKETQYF,TGTGCCTGTTTCTCCGGGACTAGCAAAGAGACCCAGTACTTC
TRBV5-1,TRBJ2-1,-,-,CASSLELGLVEQFF,TGCGCCAGCAGCTTGGAACTAGGACTGGTTGAGCAGTTCTTC
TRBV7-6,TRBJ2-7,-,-,CASSPSGGSRPYEQYF,TGTGCCAGCAGCCCGAGTGGGGGATCCCGTCCCTACGAGCAGTACTTC
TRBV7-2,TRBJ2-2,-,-,CASSRGGNTGELFF,TGTGCCAGCAGTCGAGGGGGGAACACCGGGGAGCTGTTTTTT
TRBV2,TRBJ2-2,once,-,CASSVSPNTGELFF,TGTGCCAGCAGTGTTTCCCCGAACACCGGGGAGCTGTTTTTT
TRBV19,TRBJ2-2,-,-,CASSIVAGELFF,TGTGCCAGTAGTATTGTTGCTGGGGAGCTGTTTTTT
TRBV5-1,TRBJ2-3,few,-,CASSSGQLPPDTQYF,TGCGCCAGCAGCTCCGGACAACTTCCACCAGATACGCAGTATTTT
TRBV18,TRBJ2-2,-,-,CASSPGLANTGELFF,TGTGCCAGCTCACCCGGGCTAGCGAACACCGGGGAGCTGTTTTTT
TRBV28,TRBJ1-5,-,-,CASSLFTGGMGQPQHF,TGTGCCAGCAGTTTGTTCACGGGGGGAATGGGACAGCCCCAGCATTTT
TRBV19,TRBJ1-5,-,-,CASSIGQGGNQPQHF,TGTGCCAGTAGTATCGGGCAGGGAGGGAATCAGCCCCAGCATTTT
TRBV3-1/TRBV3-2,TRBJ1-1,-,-,CASSQADVYGTEAFF,TGTGCCAGCAGCCAAGCAGATGTGTATGGCACTGAAGCTTTCTTT
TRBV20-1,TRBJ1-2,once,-,CSAGDFGGTF,TGCAGTGCTGGGGACTTTGGTGGAACCTTC
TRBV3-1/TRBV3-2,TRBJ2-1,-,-,CASRSGGPVQEQFF,TGTGCCAGCAGGTCAGGGGGGCCGGTCCAAGAGCAGTTCTTC
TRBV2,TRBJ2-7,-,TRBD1,CASSVSRTGGNEQYF,TGTGCCAGCAGCGTAAGTCGGACAGGGGGCAATGAGCAGTACTTC
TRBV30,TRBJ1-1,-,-,CAWRGPPENTEAFF,TGTGCCTGGAGAGGGCCCCCCGAGAACACTGAAGCTTTCTTT